This TCR beta chain was identified in a study of T cells after yellow fever vaccination. Study outcomes and limitations: Some clonotypes, a small share, were shared between CD4 and CD8 compartments. Abundant clonotypes (contaminants from the bulk population) could be present in FACS-sorted repertoires. The booster saw the reappearance of most primary-vaccination clones (about 95% CD4, around 90% CD8).

Of note for this clonotype: Its target is unknown.

Generation of TCR cDNA used 5'RACE template switching (which added a universal primer site and UMIs). TCRdb independently ran MiXCR on the 5' RACE reads; one entry per CDR3 protein. The sample has about 350,000 distinct CDR3 sequences, roughly 8.4% seen once. Trimming cost V 2 bases and J 3 bases, with 10 bases left between them. The CDR3 spans 14 residues. The germline V gene has CDR1 SNHLY and CDR2 FYNNEI. The TCR was taken from a man in his late teens or twenties who received the YFV17D yellow fever vaccine. The sequenced sample was PBMCs, obtained about 41 days after the first yellow fever vaccination. The chain combines TRBV2 with TRBJ2-5; D unclear. The CDR3 nucleotides are TGTGCCAGCAGTGAATTAGTACTTAAAGAGACCCAGTACTTC. It codes for CASSELVLKETQYF.